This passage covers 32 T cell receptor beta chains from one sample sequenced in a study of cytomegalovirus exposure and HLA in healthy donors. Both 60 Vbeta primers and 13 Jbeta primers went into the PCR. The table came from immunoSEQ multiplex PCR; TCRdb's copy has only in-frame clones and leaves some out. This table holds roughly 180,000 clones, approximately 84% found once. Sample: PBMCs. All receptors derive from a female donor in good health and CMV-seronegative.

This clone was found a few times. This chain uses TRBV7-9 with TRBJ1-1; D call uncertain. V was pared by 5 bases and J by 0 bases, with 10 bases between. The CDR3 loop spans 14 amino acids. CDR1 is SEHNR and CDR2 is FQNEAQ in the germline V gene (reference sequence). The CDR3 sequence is CASSLNDMNTEAFF. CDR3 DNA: TGTGCCAGCAGCCTCAACGACATGAACACTGAAGCTTTCTTT. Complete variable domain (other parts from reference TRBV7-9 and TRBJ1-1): DTGVSQNPRHKITKRGQNVTFRCDPISEHNRLYWYRQTLGQGPEFLTYFQNEAQLEKSRLLSDRFSAERPKGSFSTLEIQRTEQGDSAMYLCASSLNDMNTEAFFGQGTRLTVV.

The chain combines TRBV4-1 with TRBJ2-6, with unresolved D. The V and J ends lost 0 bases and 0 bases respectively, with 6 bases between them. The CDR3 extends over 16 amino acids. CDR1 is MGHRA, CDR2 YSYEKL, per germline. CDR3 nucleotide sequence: TGCGCCAGCAGCCAAGACGAGAGCTCTGGGGCCAACGTCCTGACTTTC. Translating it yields CASSQDESSGANVLTF.

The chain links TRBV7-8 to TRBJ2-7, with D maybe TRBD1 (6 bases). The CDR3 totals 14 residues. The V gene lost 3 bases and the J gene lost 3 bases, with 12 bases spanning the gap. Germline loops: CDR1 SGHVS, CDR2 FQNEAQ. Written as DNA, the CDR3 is TGTGCCAGCAGCTTGCGGACAGTGGGCTACGAGCAGTACTTC. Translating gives CASSLRTVGYEQYF.

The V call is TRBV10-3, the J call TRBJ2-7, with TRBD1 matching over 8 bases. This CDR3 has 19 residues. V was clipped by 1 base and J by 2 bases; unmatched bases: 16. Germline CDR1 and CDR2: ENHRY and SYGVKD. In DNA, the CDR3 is TGTGCCATCAGTGAGTATTGGTTGGGGAACAGGGGGGAGACCTACGAGCAGTACTTC. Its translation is CAISEYWLGNRGETYEQYF.

The CDR3 region is CASNSLGTGGIGELFF. CDR3 coding DNA: TGTGCCAGCAACTCCCTCGGGACAGGGGGCATCGGGGAGCTGTTTTTT. The chain joins TRBV27 to TRBJ2-2; 12 nucleotides agree with TRBD1. Germline trimming cut 7 bases from V and 7 bases from J; bases unmatched to any gene: 10. The length of the CDR3 is 16 residues. Germline CDR1 MNHEY, CDR2 SMNVEV (reference sequence).

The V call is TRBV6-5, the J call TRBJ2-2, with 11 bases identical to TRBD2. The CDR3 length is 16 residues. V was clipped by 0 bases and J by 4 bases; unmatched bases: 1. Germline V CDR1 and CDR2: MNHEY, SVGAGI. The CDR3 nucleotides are TGTGCCAGCAGTTACTCTACTAGCGGGGGCACCGGGGAGCTGTTTTTT. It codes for CASSYSTSGGTGELFF.

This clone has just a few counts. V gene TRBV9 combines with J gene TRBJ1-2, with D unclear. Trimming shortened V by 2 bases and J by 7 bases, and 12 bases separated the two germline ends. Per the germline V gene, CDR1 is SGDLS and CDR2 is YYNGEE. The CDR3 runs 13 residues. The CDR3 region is CASSVGDRGGYTF. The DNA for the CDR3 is TGTGCCAGCAGCGTGGGTGATCGCGGTGGCTACACCTTC.

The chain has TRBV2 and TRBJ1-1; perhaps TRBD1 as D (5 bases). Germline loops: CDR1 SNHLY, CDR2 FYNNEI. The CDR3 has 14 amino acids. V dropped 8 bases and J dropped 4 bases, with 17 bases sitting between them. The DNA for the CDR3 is TGTGCCAGCGGGGTCAGGGTCGGGGGCACTGAAGCTTTCTTT. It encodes CASGVRVGGTEAFF.

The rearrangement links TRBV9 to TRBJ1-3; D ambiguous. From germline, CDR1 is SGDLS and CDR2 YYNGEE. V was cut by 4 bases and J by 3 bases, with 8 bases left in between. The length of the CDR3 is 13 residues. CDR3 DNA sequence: TGTGCCAGCAGCTCGCGCTATGGAAACACCATATATTTT. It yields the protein CASSSRYGNTIYF.

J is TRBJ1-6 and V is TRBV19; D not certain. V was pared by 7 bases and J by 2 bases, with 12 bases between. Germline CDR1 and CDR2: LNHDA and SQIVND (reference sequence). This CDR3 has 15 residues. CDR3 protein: CASKVGGAYNSPLHF. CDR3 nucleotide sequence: TGTGCCAGTAAGGTTGGCGGCGCCTATAATTCACCCCTCCACTTT.

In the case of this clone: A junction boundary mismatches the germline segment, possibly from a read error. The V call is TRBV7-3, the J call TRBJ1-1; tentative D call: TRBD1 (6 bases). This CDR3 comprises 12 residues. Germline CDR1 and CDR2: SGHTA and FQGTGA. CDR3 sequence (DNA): TGTGCCAGCAGCTTAATCGACAGGCCCCTGACCTTT. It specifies CASSLIDRPLTF.

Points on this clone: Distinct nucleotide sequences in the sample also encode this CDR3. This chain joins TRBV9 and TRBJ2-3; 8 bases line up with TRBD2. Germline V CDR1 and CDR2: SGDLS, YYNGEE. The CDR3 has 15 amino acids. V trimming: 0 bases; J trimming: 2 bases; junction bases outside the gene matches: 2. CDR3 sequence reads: CASSVGLASTDTQYF. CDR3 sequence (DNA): TGTGCCAGCAGCGTAGGACTAGCGTCCACAGATACGCAGTATTTT.

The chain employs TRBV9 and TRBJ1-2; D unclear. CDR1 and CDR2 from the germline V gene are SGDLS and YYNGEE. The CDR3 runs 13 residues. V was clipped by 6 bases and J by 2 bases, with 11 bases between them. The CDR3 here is CASTSPGNYGYTF. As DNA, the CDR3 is TGTGCCAGCACCTCCCCGGGAAACTATGGCTACACCTTC.

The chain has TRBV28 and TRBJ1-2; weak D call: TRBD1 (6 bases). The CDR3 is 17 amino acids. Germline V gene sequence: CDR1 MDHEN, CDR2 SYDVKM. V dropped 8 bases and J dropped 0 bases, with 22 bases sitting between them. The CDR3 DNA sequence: TGTGCCAGCGGGGACGGGACACTCATCAGTGCTAACTATGGCTACACCTTC. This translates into CASGDGTLISANYGYTF.

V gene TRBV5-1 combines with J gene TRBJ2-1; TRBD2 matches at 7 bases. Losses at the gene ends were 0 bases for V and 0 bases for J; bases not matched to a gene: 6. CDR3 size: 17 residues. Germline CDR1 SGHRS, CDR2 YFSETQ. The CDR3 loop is CASSLAFGGSSYNEQFF. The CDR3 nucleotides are TGCGCCAGCAGCTTGGCCTTCGGGGGGAGCTCCTACAATGAGCAGTTCTTC.

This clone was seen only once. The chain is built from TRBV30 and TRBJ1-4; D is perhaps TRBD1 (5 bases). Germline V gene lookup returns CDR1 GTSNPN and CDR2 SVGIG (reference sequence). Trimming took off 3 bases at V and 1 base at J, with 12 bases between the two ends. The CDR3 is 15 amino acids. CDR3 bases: TGTGCCTGGAGAACGATGGGGGGAACTAATGAAAAACTGTTTTTT. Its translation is CAWRTMGGTNEKLFF.

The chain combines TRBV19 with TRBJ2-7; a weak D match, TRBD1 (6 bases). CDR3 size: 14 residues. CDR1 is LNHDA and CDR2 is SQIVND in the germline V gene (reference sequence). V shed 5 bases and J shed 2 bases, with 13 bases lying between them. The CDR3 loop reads CASSYRDKAYEQYF. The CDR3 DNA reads TGTGCCAGTAGTTACCGGGACAAGGCCTACGAGCAGTACTTC.

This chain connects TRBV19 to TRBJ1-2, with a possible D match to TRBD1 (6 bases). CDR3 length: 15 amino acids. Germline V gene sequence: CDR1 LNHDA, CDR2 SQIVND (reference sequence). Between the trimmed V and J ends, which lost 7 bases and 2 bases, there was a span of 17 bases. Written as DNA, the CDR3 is TGTGCCAGTAATACCCTCCGGGACATAAACTATGGCTACACCTTC. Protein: CASNTLRDINYGYTF.

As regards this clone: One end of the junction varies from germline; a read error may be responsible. CDR3: CASSLGSRGWFLHF. For the CDR3, the DNA is TGTGCCAGCAGCCTCGGTTCTAGGGGGTGGTTTTTGCATTTT. The genes are TRBV27 and TRBJ2-3, with D tentatively TRBD1 (6 bases). Germline CDR1 MNHEY, CDR2 SMNVEV (reference sequence). The CDR3 has 14 amino acids.

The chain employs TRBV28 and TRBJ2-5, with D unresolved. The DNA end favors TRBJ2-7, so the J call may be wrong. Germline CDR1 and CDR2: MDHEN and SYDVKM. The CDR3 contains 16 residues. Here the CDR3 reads CASSPPLGGNSYEQYF. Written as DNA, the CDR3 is TGTGCCAGCAGTCCGCCTCTAGGTGGCAATTCCTACGAGCAGTACTTC.

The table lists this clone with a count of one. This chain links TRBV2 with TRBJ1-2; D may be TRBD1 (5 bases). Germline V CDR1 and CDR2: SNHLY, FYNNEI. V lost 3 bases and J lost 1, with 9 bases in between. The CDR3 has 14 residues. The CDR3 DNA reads TGTGCCAGCAGTGAGCCGACAGATAACTATGGCTACACCTTC. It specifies CASSEPTDNYGYTF.

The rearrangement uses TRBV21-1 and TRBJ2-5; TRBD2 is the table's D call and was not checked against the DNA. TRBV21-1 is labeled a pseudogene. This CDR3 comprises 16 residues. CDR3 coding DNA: TGTGCCAGCAGCAAAGTGCCCGGGACTAGAACAGAGACCCAGTACTTC. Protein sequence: CASSKVPGTRTETQYF.

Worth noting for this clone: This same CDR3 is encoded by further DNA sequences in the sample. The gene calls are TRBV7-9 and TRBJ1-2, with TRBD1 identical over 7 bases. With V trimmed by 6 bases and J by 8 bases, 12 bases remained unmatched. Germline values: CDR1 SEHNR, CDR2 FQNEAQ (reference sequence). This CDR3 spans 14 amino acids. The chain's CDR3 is CASRSTGSTYGYTF. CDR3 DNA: TGTGCCAGCAGATCGACAGGGTCGACCTACGGCTACACCTTC.

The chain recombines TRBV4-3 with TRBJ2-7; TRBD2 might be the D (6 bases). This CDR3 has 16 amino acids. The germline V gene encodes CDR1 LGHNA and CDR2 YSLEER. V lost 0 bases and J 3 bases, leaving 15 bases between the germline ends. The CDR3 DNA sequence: TGCGCCAGCAGCCAAGATTTAGGTCTAGCGAGCTACGAGCAGTACTTC. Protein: CASSQDLGLASYEQYF.

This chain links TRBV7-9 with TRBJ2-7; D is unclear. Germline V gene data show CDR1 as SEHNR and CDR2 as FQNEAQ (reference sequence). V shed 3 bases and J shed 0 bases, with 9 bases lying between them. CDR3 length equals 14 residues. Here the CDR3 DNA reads TGTGCCAGCAGCTTCTACAGCAGCTCCTACGAGCAGTACTTC. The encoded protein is CASSFYSSSYEQYF. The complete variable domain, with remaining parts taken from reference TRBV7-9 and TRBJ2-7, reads DTGVSQNPRHKITKRGQNVTFRCDPISEHNRLYWYRQTLGQGPEFLTYFQNEAQLEKSRLLSDRFSAERPKGSFSTLEIQRTEQGDSAMYLCASSFYSSSYEQYFGPGTRLTVT.

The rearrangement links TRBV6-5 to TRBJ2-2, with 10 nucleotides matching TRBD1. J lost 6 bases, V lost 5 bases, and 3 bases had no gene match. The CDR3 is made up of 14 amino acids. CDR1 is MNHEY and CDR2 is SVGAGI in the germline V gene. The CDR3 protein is CASSPGTGAGELFF. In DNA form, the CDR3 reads TGTGCCAGCAGTCCTGGGACAGGGGCCGGGGAGCTGTTTTTT.

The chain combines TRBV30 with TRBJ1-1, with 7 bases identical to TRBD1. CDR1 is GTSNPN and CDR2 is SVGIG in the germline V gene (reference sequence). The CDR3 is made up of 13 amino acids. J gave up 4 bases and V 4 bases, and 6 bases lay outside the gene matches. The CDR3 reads CAWKWDRVTEAFF. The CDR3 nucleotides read TGTGCCTGGAAATGGGACAGAGTCACTGAAGCTTTCTTT. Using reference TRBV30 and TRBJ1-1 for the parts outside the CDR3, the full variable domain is SQTIHQWPATLVQPVGSPLSLECTVEGTSNPNLYWYRQAAGRGLQLLFYSVGIGQISSEVPQNLSASRPQDRQFILSSKKLLLSDSGFYLCAWKWDRVTEAFFGQGTRLTVV.

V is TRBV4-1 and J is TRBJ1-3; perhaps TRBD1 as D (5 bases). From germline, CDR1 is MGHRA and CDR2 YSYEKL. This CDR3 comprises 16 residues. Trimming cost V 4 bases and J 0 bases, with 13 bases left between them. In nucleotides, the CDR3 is TGCGCCAGCAGCCTGGGACTCCCTGTCTCTGGAAACACCATATATTTT. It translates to CASSLGLPVSGNTIYF.

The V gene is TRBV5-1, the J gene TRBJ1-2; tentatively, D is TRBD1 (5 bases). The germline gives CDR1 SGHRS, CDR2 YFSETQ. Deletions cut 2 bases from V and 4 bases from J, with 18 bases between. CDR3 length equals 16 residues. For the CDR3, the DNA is TGCGCCAGCAGCTTTAATTTGGGGGGACTGGTCTATGGCTACACCTTC. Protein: CASSFNLGGLVYGYTF.

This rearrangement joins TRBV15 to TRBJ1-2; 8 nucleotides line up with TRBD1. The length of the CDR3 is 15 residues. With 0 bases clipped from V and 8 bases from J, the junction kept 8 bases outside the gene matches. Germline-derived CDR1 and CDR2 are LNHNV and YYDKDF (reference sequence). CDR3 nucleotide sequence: TGTGCCACCAGCAGAGACAGGGGACAGGACCGGGGCTACACCTTC. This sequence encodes CATSRDRGQDRGYTF.

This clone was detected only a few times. The CDR3: CASSETDMINSPLHF. Here the CDR3 DNA reads TGTGCCAGCAGTGAAACGGACATGATCAATTCACCCCTCCACTTT. The rearrangement uses TRBV2 and TRBJ1-6; D is possibly TRBD1 (5 bases). CDR1 is SNHLY, CDR2 FYNNEI, per germline. This CDR3 spans 15 amino acids. The germline V and J ends were trimmed by 2 bases and 7 bases, with 12 bases remaining between them.

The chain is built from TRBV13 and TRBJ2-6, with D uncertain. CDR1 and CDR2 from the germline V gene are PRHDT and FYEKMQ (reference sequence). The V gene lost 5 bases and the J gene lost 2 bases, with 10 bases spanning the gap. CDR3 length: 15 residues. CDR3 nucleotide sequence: TGTGCCAGCAGCCCTAAATTGGCTGGGGCCAACGTCCTGACTTTC. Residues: CASSPKLAGANVLTF.